Each of the 12 T cell receptor delta chains below was sequenced from the same sample in a study of gamma delta lymphoproliferative disorders and STAT genes. The receptor sequences were amplified from genomic DNA of peripheral blood mononuclear cells. With CATT, TCRdb re-called clones from the multiplex PCR reads. The sample lists about 1,500 delta-chain clones, 1.5% to 2% seen once, with 49% in the top ten. Sequenced sample: blood. These TCRs come from a human donor in good health.

This clone is labeled medium-sized. At one boundary the junction diverges from the germline segment, which might be a read error. J is TRDJ1 and V is TRDV1; a possible D gene is TRDD3 (5 bases). Germline V gene sequence: CDR1 TSWWSYY, CDR2 QGS. This CDR3 has 12 amino acids. The CDR3 bases are TGTGCTCTTGGCCTAGGGATCGGTTGGCAATACTTT. It encodes CALGLGIGWQYF.

A remark on this clone: A far larger clone is one nucleotide away, so this likely arose from a read error. The identical CDR3 is also encoded by other nucleotide sequences in the sample. V gene TRDV2 combines with J gene TRDJ1, with TRDD3 identical over 8 bases. CDR1 is GEAIGNYY, CDR2 EKD, per germline. The CDR3 is 20 residues long. V lost 0 bases to trimming and J lost 0 bases; unmatched junction nucleotides: 17. The CDR3 is CACDTVLSTGGPRYTDKLIF. CDR3 coding DNA: TGTGCCTGTGACACCGTTCTCAGTACTGGGGGTCCTAGGTACACCGATAAACTCATCTTT.

This clone is classed as hyperexpanded. The identical CDR3 is also encoded by other nucleotide sequences in the sample. V gene TRDV2 combines with J gene TRDJ1, with a possible D match to TRDD3 (5 bases). V lost 0 bases, J lost 2 bases, and 15 bases lay in between. The CDR3 is made up of 16 amino acids. Germline V gene data show CDR1 as GEAIGNYY and CDR2 as EKD. CDR3: CACDTLGGSITDKLIF. Here the CDR3 DNA reads TGTGCCTGTGACACCCTGGGTGGATCGATTACCGATAAACTCATCTTT.

This clone has only a few counts. TCRdb's protein, taken from a much larger clone, differs from this DNA's translation at residue 17, likely owing to a read error; the protein displayed comes from the DNA. The chain joins TRDV1 to TRDJ1, with D unresolved. The germline gives CDR1 TSWWSYY, CDR2 QGS. V shed 4 bases and J shed 4 bases, with 37 bases lying between them. This CDR3 has 22 residues. The CDR3 reads CALGALPRSSPRVTVYIDKLIF. CDR3 in DNA: TGTGCTCTTGGGGCACTGCCTCGTTCGTCTCCCCGGGTGACTGTGTACATCGATAAACTCATCTTT.

This clone was seen more than once but under ten times. This DNA's translation and the protein TCRdb lists, from a much larger clone, do not match at residues 5 and 9, likely due to a read error; the protein shown is translated from the DNA. The CDR3 DNA follows: TGTGCCTGTGACATGGGGTTCGGCATACTGGGGGTACAGAATAAACTCATCTTT. Translation: CACDMGFGILGVQNKLIF. The chain couples TRDV2 to TRDJ1; 8 bases are shared with TRDD3. With V trimmed by 2 bases and J by 6 bases, 19 bases remained unmatched. This CDR3 comprises 18 residues. CDR1 and CDR2 (germline): GEAIGNYY, EKD.

On this clone: This likely came from a read error, as a far larger clone is one base away. The same CDR3 also results from other DNA sequences found in this sample. The rearrangement joins TRDV1 to TRDJ1, with TRDD3 matching 13 bases. CDR3 length: 24 amino acids. Germline-derived CDR1 and CDR2 are TSWWSYY and QGS. Here the CDR3 reads CALGLGIGWQYFVLGDTGTDKLIF. The DNA for the CDR3 is TGCGCTCTTGGCCTAGGGATCGGTTGGCAATACTTTGTACTGGGGGATACGGGCACCGATAAACTCATCTTT.

The table lists this clone with a few counts. The mismatch at residue 4 between this DNA's translation and the TCRdb protein of a much larger clone likely reflects a read error; the protein shown is translated from the DNA. The V and J genes are TRDV2 and TRDJ2, with TRDD3 matching over 11 bases. There are 16 residues in the CDR3. Germline CDR1 GEAIGNYY, CDR2 EKD. The DNA of the CDR3 is TGTGCCTGTGGCACCGTGGGGGATACGCCGAATGCACAACTCTTCTTT. As protein: CACGTVGDTPNAQLFF.

This clone was detected ten times or more. The amino acid sequence in TCRdb belongs to a much larger clone and departs from this DNA's translation at residue 4, likely a sequencing read error; the sequence shown is translated from the DNA. V usage is TRDV2 and J usage is TRDJ1; D call uncertain. CDR1 and CDR2 from the germline V gene are GEAIGNYY and EKD. This CDR3 is 18 amino acids long. The CDR3 region has the DNA TGTGCCTGTGGCACCGTCCAGTTTAGCCGGTCTTACACCGATAAACTCATCTTT. As protein: CACGTVQFSRSYTDKLIF.

This clone has at least ten counts. A read error is likely here: a far larger clone is one base away. Here the CDR3 reads CACDPVGGTESSWDTRQMFF. CDR3 DNA: TGTGCCTGTGACCCTGTGGGGGGTACGGAGAGCTCCTGGGACACCCGACAGATGTTTTTC. The V call is TRDV2, the J call TRDJ3; maybe TRDD3 (6 bases). The germline gives CDR1 GEAIGNYY, CDR2 EKD. V gave up 3 bases and J gave up 0 bases, with 20 bases separating them. This CDR3 is built from 20 residues.

With respect to this clone: The protein recorded in TCRdb matches a much larger clone and deviates from this DNA's translation at residue 3, suggesting a read error; the protein here is obtained by translating the DNA. V and J are TRDV1 and TRDJ1, with 11 bases matching TRDD3. Germline loops: CDR1 TSWWSYY, CDR2 QGS. CDR3 length: 18 amino acids. The CDR3 region is CAHGEFARGLGGYGKLIF. For the CDR3, the DNA is TGTGCTCATGGGGAATTCGCACGGGGACTTGGGGGATACGGTAAACTCATCTTT.

This clone was seen only a few times. The protein recorded in TCRdb matches a much larger clone and deviates from this DNA's translation at residue 11, suggesting a read error; the protein here is obtained by translating the DNA. The rearrangement joins TRDV2 to TRDJ3; 9 bases fit TRDD3. The junction had 13 bases not matched to a gene; V was cut back by 3 bases and J by 2 bases. The CDR3 has 20 residues. Germline V gene sequence: CDR1 GEAIGNYY, CDR2 EKD. CDR3 sequence reads: CACDPTLTGGRPWDTRQMFF. The CDR3 region has the DNA TGTGCCTGTGACCCTACCCTTACTGGGGGACGCCCCTGGGACACCCGACAGATGTTTTTC.

This clone was seen a handful of times. No V gene was called, though TRDJ1 was called as the J gene. The CDR3 loop spans 10 amino acids. CDR3 nucleotide sequence: TGTGCTTCATACACCGATAAACTCATCTTT. It specifies CASYTDKLIF.